The 27 T cell receptor beta chains listed next were all sequenced from one sample in a study of blood T cell repertoires in COVID-19. Clones were sequenced by immunoSEQ multiplex PCR, and TCRdb holds only the in-frame ones, with some missing. This sample carries approximately 230,000 clones, about 85% of them seen once, and the ten largest clones take around 3.3%. Material: peripheral blood. The receptors originated from a man younger than 30 with active or convalescent COVID-19.

The gene calls are TRBV12-5 and TRBJ1-1, with TRBD1 matching 10 bases. This CDR3 comprises 19 residues. V gave up 0 bases and J gave up 2 bases; unmatched junction bases: 12. In germline, CDR1 is LGHNT, CDR2 FRNRAP. The CDR3 reads CASGLVLETGGNHNTEAFF. CDR3 DNA sequence: TGTGCTAGTGGTTTGGTACTCGAGACAGGGGGCAACCATAACACTGAAGCTTTCTTT. Drawing the rest from reference TRBV12-5 and TRBJ1-1, the complete variable domain is DARVTQTPRHKVTEMGQEVTMRCQPILGHNTVFWYRQTMMQGLELLAYFRNRAPLDDSGMPKDRFSAEMPDATLATLKIQPSEPRDSAVYFCASGLVLETGGNHNTEAFFGQGTRLTVV.

V gene TRBV5-8 combines with J gene TRBJ1-4, with 10 bases fitting TRBD1. Germline V gene sequence: CDR1 SGHTS, CDR2 YDEGEE. With 4 bases clipped from V and 6 bases from J, the junction kept 3 bases outside the gene matches. The CDR3 sequence is 14 residues long. In DNA, the CDR3 is TGTGCCAGCAGCAGGACAGGGGGTGATGAAAAACTGTTTTTT. It yields the protein CASSRTGGDEKLFF.

In this sample, this clone turned up once. V gene TRBV27 combines with J gene TRBJ1-3; no clear D. Germline V CDR1 and CDR2: MNHEY, SMNVEV (reference sequence). Trimming shortened V by 2 bases and J by 2 bases, and 16 bases separated the two germline ends. The length of the CDR3 is 17 residues. The CDR3 loop reads CASSLRFPRATGNTIYF. The DNA for the CDR3 is TGTGCCAGCAGTTTACGTTTCCCACGAGCTACTGGAAACACCATATATTTT.

This clone was detected only a few times. V usage is TRBV14 and J usage is TRBJ2-5, with TRBD2 matching over 12 bases. The germline gives CDR1 SGHDN, CDR2 FVKESK. The length of the CDR3 is 15 residues. V shed 5 bases, J shed 1 base, and the junction held 2 bases outside the gene matches. CDR3 sequence: CASSWTSGVQETQYF. CDR3 bases: TGTGCCAGCAGCTGGACTAGCGGGGTCCAAGAGACCCAGTACTTC.

The chain couples TRBV21-1 to TRBJ2-7; the D segment call TRBD2 is taken from the table without a DNA check. TRBV21-1 is a listed pseudogene. There are 15 residues in the CDR3. The CDR3 loop reads CASSERSGSLNEQYF. The CDR3 region has the DNA TGTGCCAGCAGCGAACGTAGCGGGAGTCTAAACGAGCAGTACTTC.

Note on this clone: One junction end disagrees with the germline gene, perhaps due to a read error. This chain joins TRBV6-6 and TRBJ2-3; the match to TRBD2 covers 10 bases. Germline V CDR1 and CDR2: MNHNY, SVGAGI (reference sequence). The CDR3 is 11 residues long. The CDR3 nucleotides read TGCGCTAGCGGGAGCATAGATACGCAGTATTTT. This sequence encodes CASGSIDTQYF.

The chain recombines TRBV7-9 with TRBJ2-3; 9 bases fit TRBD2. Trimming took 2 bases from V and 0 from J; bases not matched to a gene: 3. The CDR3 covers 16 residues. Germline-derived CDR1 and CDR2 are SEHNR and FQNEAQ (reference sequence). Written as DNA, the CDR3 is TGTGCCAGCAGCTTATACACTAGCGGGAGCACAGATACGCAGTATTTT. Translated: CASSLYTSGSTDTQYF.

The chain couples TRBV28 to TRBJ1-1, with D tentatively TRBD1 (5 bases). Germline V gene data show CDR1 as MDHEN and CDR2 as SYDVKM. Trimming stripped 6 bases from V and 0 bases from J, with 8 bases between. The CDR3 has 13 residues. CDR3 sequence: CASRTALNTEAFF. Written as DNA, the CDR3 is TGTGCCAGCAGGACAGCCTTGAACACTGAAGCTTTCTTT.

The chain uses TRBV5-1 and TRBJ1-2; D unclear. Trimming stripped 3 bases from V and 3 bases from J, with 18 bases between. CDR3 length equals 16 residues. Germline V gene sequence: CDR1 SGHRS, CDR2 YFSETQ. For the CDR3, the DNA is TGCGCCAGCAGCTCCCCGACTGGGAGAGTTGACTATGGCTACACCTTC. Translated: CASSSPTGRVDYGYTF.

This clone was seen a single time. The J gene is TRBJ2-7, the V gene TRBV27, with D perhaps TRBD1 (5 bases). V dropped 2 bases and J dropped 4 bases, with 18 bases sitting between them. The germline gives CDR1 MNHEY, CDR2 SMNVEV (reference sequence). The CDR3 is made up of 16 amino acids. CDR3 sequence (DNA): TGTGCCAGCAGTTTAGCTCGGCAGGGCCCAATTTACGAGCAGTACTTC. This gives the protein CASSLARQGPIYEQYF.

The chain employs TRBV5-1 and TRBJ2-3; 10 bases are a match to TRBD2. Germline loops: CDR1 SGHRS, CDR2 YFSETQ. Losses at the gene ends were 7 bases for V and 5 bases for J; bases not matched to a gene: 10. The CDR3 runs 15 residues. CDR3 protein: CASRRPAGGIDTQYF. The DNA for the CDR3 is TGCGCCAGCCGTCGTCCAGCGGGAGGGATAGATACGCAGTATTTT.

This chain joins TRBV5-1 and TRBJ2-2, with 8 bases matching TRBD1. Germline V gene sequence: CDR1 SGHRS, CDR2 YFSETQ. The CDR3 length is 15 residues. After removal of 4 bases from V and 5 bases from J, the junction contained 7 bases not matched to a gene. CDR3 sequence reads: CASSQDRVGTGELFF. DNA of the CDR3: TGCGCCAGCAGCCAGGACAGGGTGGGGACCGGGGAGCTGTTTTTT.

The chain couples TRBV7-8 to TRBJ1-5; 7 bases map to TRBD1. V shed 5 bases, J shed 2 bases, and the junction held 15 bases outside the gene matches. In germline, CDR1 is SGHVS, CDR2 FQNEAQ. The CDR3 totals 18 residues. The CDR3, as DNA: TGTGCCAGCAGCGCCCTTCTAGGGGGCGGTGGGGGCAATCAGCCCCAGCATTTT. This sequence encodes CASSALLGGGGGNQPQHF.

The V and J genes are TRBV5-6 and TRBJ1-3, with a tentative D call TRBD1 (6 bases). Per the germline V gene, CDR1 is SGHDT and CDR2 is YYEEEE. V was clipped by 2 bases and J by 2 bases, with 14 bases between them. The CDR3 runs 16 residues. Here the CDR3 reads CASSFGTPGPGNTIYF. The CDR3 region has the DNA TGTGCCAGCAGCTTTGGGACACCGGGGCCTGGAAACACCATATATTTT.

Notes on this clone: This specimen includes other DNA sequences encoding the same CDR3. V is TRBV19 and J is TRBJ2-7; 10 nucleotides agree with TRBD1. The CDR3 totals 14 residues. Germline values: CDR1 LNHDA, CDR2 SQIVND (reference sequence). Unmatched junction bases numbered 3, after V lost 4 bases and J lost 3 bases. The CDR3 DNA reads as TGTGCCAGTAGTACCCGGACAGGGGGCTACGAGCAGTACTTC. This gives the protein CASSTRTGGYEQYF.

The V and J genes are TRBV7-8 and TRBJ2-3, with TRBD2 identical over 9 bases. The CDR3 length is 15 residues. Unmatched junction bases numbered 5, after V lost 2 bases and J lost 5 bases. Germline values: CDR1 SGHVS, CDR2 FQNEAQ. CDR3 coding DNA: TGTGCCAGCAGCTTATTAGCGGGGGTAGTAGATACGCAGTATTTT. Its translation: CASSLLAGVVDTQYF.

The chain has TRBV6-6 and TRBJ1-5; 7 nucleotides align to TRBD1. The CDR3 is made up of 12 amino acids. The V and J ends lost 10 bases and 4 bases, in that order; junction bases with no gene match: 4. Per germline, CDR1 MNHNY and CDR2 SVGAGI (reference sequence). The CDR3 loop reads CATGGRNQPQHF. CDR3 DNA sequence: TGTGCCACAGGGGGGAGAAATCAGCCCCAGCATTTT.

The chain combines TRBV29-1 with TRBJ1-1; D not certain. Between the trimmed V and J ends, which lost 3 bases and 5 bases, there was a span of 4 bases. This CDR3 has 10 amino acids. CDR1 SQVTM and CDR2 ANQGSEA come from the germline V gene. CDR3 sequence (DNA): TGCAGCGTTGATTATACTGAAGCTTTCTTT. Its translation: CSVDYTEAFF.

The V gene is TRBV19, the J gene TRBJ1-1, with a tentative D call TRBD1 (6 bases). CDR3 length equals 14 residues. V was pared by 5 bases and J by 1 base, with 11 bases between. Germline V gene data show CDR1 as LNHDA and CDR2 as SQIVND (reference sequence). CDR3 region: CASSVQGPNTEAFF. CDR3 DNA sequence: TGTGCCAGTAGTGTACAGGGCCCGAACACTGAAGCTTTCTTT.

The chain combines TRBV3-1 (or the pseudogene TRBV3-2) with TRBJ1-4, with no clear D. The CDR3 spans 12 residues. The germline V and J ends were trimmed by 1 base and 10 bases, with 7 bases remaining between them. Germline V gene lookup returns CDR1 LGHDT and CDR2 YNNKEL (reference sequence). CDR3 loop: CASSQVPGKLFF. CDR3 coding DNA: TGTGCCAGCAGCCAAGTTCCGGGAAAACTGTTTTTT.

J is TRBJ1-1 and V is TRBV25-1, with TRBD1 matching over 7 bases. CDR1 MGHDK and CDR2 SYGVNS come from the germline V gene. After removal of 6 bases from V and 0 bases from J, the junction contained 10 bases not matched to a gene. The CDR3 extends over 16 amino acids. The CDR3 DNA sequence: TGTGCCAGCAGGACCGGGACAGATTTCATGAACACTGAAGCTTTCTTT. It translates to CASRTGTDFMNTEAFF.

V and J are TRBV28 and TRBJ2-1, with D tentatively TRBD2 (5 bases). Germline-derived CDR1 and CDR2 are MDHEN and SYDVKM. The CDR3 is made up of 18 amino acids. V lost 4 bases, J lost 7 bases, and 26 bases lay in between. The DNA for the CDR3 is TGTGCCAGCAGTTCCCCCTCTGAGGCTAGCACCTACGGGAATGAGCAGTTCTTC. It is translated as CASSSPSEASTYGNEQFF.

The rearrangement uses TRBV24-1 and TRBJ2-5; 9 nucleotides match TRBD2. V lost 4 bases to trimming and J lost 4 bases; unmatched junction nucleotides: 6. The CDR3 runs to 15 residues. Germline CDR1 and CDR2: KGHDR and SFDVKD. The CDR3 region is CATSDAGGPGETQYF. The CDR3 nucleotides are TGTGCCACCAGTGACGCGGGAGGGCCGGGAGAGACCCAGTACTTC.

This CDR3 is CASGLSGMAYNEQFF. In nucleotides, the CDR3 is TGTGCTAGTGGTTTAAGCGGAATGGCCTACAATGAGCAGTTCTTC. The chain combines TRBV12-5 with TRBJ2-1; tentative D call: TRBD2 (5 bases). Germline V gene sequence: CDR1 LGHNT, CDR2 FRNRAP. The CDR3 sequence is 15 residues long. V dropped 3 bases and J dropped 2 bases, with 11 bases sitting between them.

V gene TRBV7-2 combines with J gene TRBJ2-1, with 12 bases aligning to TRBD2. Trimming cost V 5 bases and J 6 bases; bases outside gene matches: 11. Germline CDR1 is SGHTA and CDR2 is FQGNSA. The CDR3 contains 17 residues. In DNA form, the CDR3 reads TGTGCCAGCAGCCCGGGTCTAGCGGGGGGGCCGACCAATGAGCAGTTCTTC. Translated, it gives CASSPGLAGGPTNEQFF.

This chain uses TRBV19 with TRBJ2-2, with D possibly TRBD2 on 6 matching bases. The CDR3 extends over 14 amino acids. CDR1 and CDR2 (germline): LNHDA, SQIVND (reference sequence). The V and J ends lost 1 base and 6 bases respectively, with 9 bases between them. CDR3 region: CASSIGGVAGELFF. CDR3 sequence (DNA): TGTGCCAGTAGTATAGGGGGGGTAGCCGGGGAGCTGTTTTTT.

The chain carries TRBV4-1 and TRBJ1-5, with 11 bases that match TRBD1. V gave up 4 bases and J gave up 2 bases; unmatched junction bases: 10. This CDR3 spans 18 amino acids. Germline V gives CDR1 MGHRA, CDR2 YSYEKL. CDR3 loop: CASSPKGQGASGNQPQHF. The CDR3 nucleotides read TGCGCCAGCAGCCCGAAAGGACAGGGGGCCTCAGGCAATCAGCCCCAGCATTTT.